The 20 T cell receptor beta chains presented below share a single source sample, sequenced in a study of T cells in Graves' hyperthyroidism and ophthalmopathy. Template material for amplifying TCR beta CDR3 regions consisted of RNA transcripts. Researchers ran a first-round RT-PCR on the TCR CDR3 using the HTBI primer set. One entry per CDR3 protein results from TCRdb running MiXCR on the multiplex PCR reads. Of fewer than 350,000 distinct CDR3 sequences listed, 13% to 15% are singletons. The material sequenced was blood. Receptors originate from a woman in her 50s with Graves' hyperthyroidism that later progressed to Graves' ophthalmopathy.

Concerning this clonotype: A junction boundary mismatches the germline segment, possibly from a read error. The chain employs TRBV29-1 and TRBJ2-3; 13 bases align to TRBD2. CDR1 SQVTM and CDR2 ANQGSEA come from the germline V gene. The CDR3 has 15 amino acids. The CDR3 loop is CGVQGLAGVTDTQYF. CDR3 DNA: TGCGGCGTTCAAGGACTAGCGGGGGTTACAGATACGCAGTATTTT.

This clonotype was counted many times. The chain joins TRBV5-1 to TRBJ2-3; 11 positions match TRBD2. CDR3 size: 16 residues. Germline V gene sequence: CDR1 SGHRS, CDR2 YFSETQ. J was trimmed by 4 bases and V by 4 bases; bases with no gene match: 8. CDR3 residues: CASSPRTSGSPDTQYF. DNA for the CDR3: TGCGCCAGCAGCCCAAGAACTAGCGGGAGCCCAGATACGCAGTATTTT.

This clonotype was observed at least ten times. The rearrangement joins TRBV5-5 to TRBJ2-5, with D possibly being TRBD2 (6 bases). Germline lookup yields CDR1 SGHKS and CDR2 YYEKEE (reference sequence). The CDR3 consists of 15 residues. V lost 0 bases to trimming and J lost 1 base, with 10 bases between them. The CDR3: CASSLGGRFQETQYF. The CDR3 nucleotides are TGTGCCAGCAGCTTGGGTGGGAGGTTCCAAGAGACCCAGTACTTC.

This clonotype was recorded at least ten times. J is TRBJ2-7 and V is TRBV7-9; D might be TRBD2 (5 bases). The CDR3 is 18 amino acids. Germline assignment: CDR1 SEHNR and CDR2 FQNEAQ (reference sequence). The V end lost 5 bases, the J end lost 4 bases, and 27 bases lay between the germline ends. The DNA for the CDR3 is TGTGCCAGCAGCGCTACGCCCCAGCCGAGTCGCGGGTATTACGAGCAGTACTTC. Translated, it gives CASSATPQPSRGYYEQYF. The full variable domain, with the rest looked up from reference TRBV7-9 and TRBJ2-7, is DTGVSQNPRHKITKRGQNVTFRCDPISEHNRLYWYRQTLGQGPEFLTYFQNEAQLEKSRLLSDRFSAERPKGSFSTLEIQRTEQGDSAMYLCASSATPQPSRGYYEQYFGPGTRLTVT.

The table lists this clonotype with a few counts. A much more abundant neighbour one base away suggests this may be a read error. This chain connects TRBV28 to TRBJ2-7; 7 bases line up with TRBD1. This CDR3 comprises 14 residues. In germline, CDR1 is MDHEN, CDR2 SYDVKM. The CDR3 DNA reads as TGTGCCGGCAGTTCAAAGGAGAGGGGGCGCGAGCAGTACTTC. Its protein product is CAGSSKERGREQYF.

This clonotype has ten or more counts. CDR3 protein: CASSLVQGLNNEQFF. CDR3 sequence (DNA): TGCGCCAGCAGCTTGGTACAGGGTCTAAACAATGAGCAGTTCTTC. The chain joins TRBV5-1 to TRBJ2-1; perhaps TRBD1 as D (6 bases). CDR1 and CDR2 (germline): SGHRS, YFSETQ. V shed 0 bases and J shed 5 bases, with 12 bases lying between them. The CDR3 is 15 residues long. The full variable domain, its missing parts supplied by reference TRBV5-1 and TRBJ2-1, is KAGVTQTPRYLIKTRGQQVTLSCSPISGHRSVSWYQQTPGQGLQFLFEYFSETQRNKGNFPGRFSGRQFSNSRSEMNVSTLELGDSALYLCASSLVQGLNNEQFFGPGTRLTVL.

This clonotype occurred once. A much larger clone is a single base away; this may be a read error. The chain is built from TRBV25-1 and TRBJ2-7; the D gene is possibly TRBD1 (6 bases). The length of the CDR3 is 15 residues. Trimming removed 4 bases from V and 4 bases from J, with 17 bases in between. In germline, CDR1 is MGHDK, CDR2 SYGVNS. The CDR3 loop reads CASSGPTGSVYEQYF. The CDR3 DNA reads TGTGCCAGCAGTGGCCCGACAGGTTCTGTATACGAGCAGTACTTC.

This clonotype was picked up many times. The chain joins TRBV3-1 to TRBJ2-7; D is perhaps TRBD1 (5 bases). V was clipped by 4 bases and J by 3 bases, with 13 bases between them. Looked up from germline, CDR1 is LGHDT and CDR2 is YNNKEL (reference sequence). The CDR3 extends over 14 amino acids. CDR3: CASSLQGNRYEQYF. The CDR3 coding sequence is TGTGCCAGCAGCCTCCAGGGAAACCGCTACGAGCAGTACTTC.

The chain joins TRBV4-1 to TRBJ2-2; D gene uncertain. The CDR3 length is 13 residues. CDR1 is MGHRA and CDR2 is YSYEKL in the germline V gene. The V and J ends lost 4 bases and 3 bases respectively, with 6 bases between them. The CDR3 DNA follows: TGCGCCAGCAGCCCGATCGACACCGGGGAGCTGTTTTTT. This sequence encodes CASSPIDTGELFF.

This clonotype has a count of ten or more. The chain links TRBV20-1 to TRBJ2-7, with D possibly matching TRBD2 (6 bases). V shed 3 bases and J shed 3 bases, with 9 bases lying between them. CDR3 length: 12 residues. Germline V lookup: CDR1 DFQATT, CDR2 SNEGSKA (reference sequence). The CDR3 DNA is TGCAGTGCTAGCGGGAGAATCTACGAGCAGTACTTC. Amino acids: CSASGRIYEQYF.

In this sample, this clonotype turned up many times. The rearrangement links TRBV15 to TRBJ1-5; D call uncertain. Trimming shortened V by 3 bases and J by 0 bases, and 9 bases separated the two germline ends. CDR1 and CDR2 from the germline V gene are LNHNV and YYDKDF (reference sequence). This CDR3 is 15 amino acids long. The CDR3 is CATSRGSVSNQPQHF. CDR3 coding DNA: TGTGCCACCAGCAGGGGGTCAGTTAGCAATCAGCCCCAGCATTTT.

The V call is TRBV3-1, the J call TRBJ1-3, with TRBD1 matching over 11 bases. After removal of 5 bases from V and 8 bases from J, the junction contained 8 bases not matched to a gene. There are 15 residues in the CDR3. Germline loops: CDR1 LGHDT, CDR2 YNNKEL (reference sequence). CDR3 DNA sequence: TGTGCCAGCAGCTTCCGAGGGACAGGGGGTGACACCATATATTTT. This sequence encodes CASSFRGTGGDTIYF.

This clonotype was seen at least ten times. V gene TRBV20-1 combines with J gene TRBJ2-1; 12 nucleotides agree with TRBD2. Germline trimming cut 5 bases from V and 9 bases from J; bases unmatched to any gene: 8. Per germline, CDR1 DFQATT and CDR2 SNEGSKA (reference sequence). The CDR3 length is 14 residues. Here the CDR3 DNA reads TGCAGTGCTCTCCGACTAGCGGGAGTGGGTGAGCAGTTCTTC. Translation: CSALRLAGVGEQFF.

This clonotype came up many times. V usage is TRBV7-8 and J usage is TRBJ1-4; 7 positions match TRBD1. The germline CDR1 and CDR2 sequences are SGHVS and FQNEAQ. The V gene end was trimmed by 1 base and the J gene end by 8 bases; junction bases not matched to a gene: 10. The CDR3 covers 16 residues. CDR3 in DNA: TGTGCCAGCAGCTTAGTAGGGACAGCCGGAGGGGAAAAACTGTTTTTT. Protein product: CASSLVGTAGGEKLFF.

This clonotype appeared a single time. J is TRBJ2-7 and V is TRBV30; the D gene is possibly TRBD1 (6 bases). This CDR3 comprises 12 residues. The germline gives CDR1 GTSNPN, CDR2 SVGIG (reference sequence). V gave up 1 base and J gave up 2 bases, with 6 bases separating them. CDR3 sequence (DNA): TGTGCCTGGAGTGAGGGGGCCTACGAGCAGTACTTC. Translated, it gives CAWSEGAYEQYF.

In this sample, this clonotype turned up many times. The V gene is TRBV28, the J gene TRBJ2-4, with D unresolved. The CDR3 totals 15 residues. V was clipped by 5 bases and J by 1 base, with 12 bases between them. Germline CDR1 reads MDHEN; CDR2 reads SYDVKM. Here the CDR3 reads CASSRIGRAKNIQYF. DNA for the CDR3: TGTGCCAGCAGTAGGATAGGAAGGGCCAAAAACATTCAGTACTTC.

This clonotype was seen ten or more times. V usage is TRBV19 and J usage is TRBJ2-7; 7 nucleotides agree with TRBD1. The CDR3 sequence is 14 residues long. Per the germline V gene, CDR1 is LNHDA and CDR2 is SQIVND (reference sequence). Germline trimming cut 4 bases from V and 8 bases from J; bases unmatched to any gene: 11. The CDR3 DNA sequence: TGTGCCAGTAGTAGTTGGACAGGCTCGGCGAAGCAGTACTTC. Its translation: CASSSWTGSAKQYF.

There are many counts of this clonotype. The chain links TRBV12-5 to TRBJ2-3; D not certain. Germline lookup yields CDR1 LGHNT and CDR2 FRNRAP. This CDR3 comprises 14 residues. V lost 2 bases and J lost 0, with 6 bases in between. CDR3 sequence reads: CASGLWASTDTQYF. CDR3 DNA: TGTGCTAGTGGTTTGTGGGCTAGCACAGATACGCAGTATTTT.

Notes on this clonotype: This may be a read error: a much more frequent sequence differs by one nucleotide. This chain links TRBV28 with TRBJ2-7, with a weak D call TRBD1 (5 bases). Looked up from germline, CDR1 is MDHEN and CDR2 is SYDVKM. The CDR3 has 12 residues. CDR3 residues: CASSSDSYEQHF. The CDR3 region has the DNA TGTGCCAGCAGTTCCGACAGCTACGAGCAGCACTTC.

This clonotype was observed a handful of times. The V gene is TRBV28, the J gene TRBJ1-6, with D possibly TRBD1 on 6 matching bases. V was cut by 5 bases and J by 7 bases, with 9 bases left in between. CDR3 length: 13 residues. Germline V gene lookup returns CDR1 MDHEN and CDR2 SYDVKM. In nucleotides, the CDR3 is TGTGCCAGCAGTCGGAGGGGGAATTCACCCCTCCACTTT. It yields the protein CASSRRGNSPLHF.